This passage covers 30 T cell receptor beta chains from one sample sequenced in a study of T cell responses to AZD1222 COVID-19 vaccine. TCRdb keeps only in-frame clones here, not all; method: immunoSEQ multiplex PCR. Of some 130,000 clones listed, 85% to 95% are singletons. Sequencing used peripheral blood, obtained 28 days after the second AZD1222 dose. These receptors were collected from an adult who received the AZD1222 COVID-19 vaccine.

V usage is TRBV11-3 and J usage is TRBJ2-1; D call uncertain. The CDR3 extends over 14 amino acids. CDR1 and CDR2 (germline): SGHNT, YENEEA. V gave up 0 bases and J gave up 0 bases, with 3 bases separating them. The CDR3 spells CASSLDSSYNEQFF. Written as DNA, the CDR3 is TGTGCCAGCAGCTTAGACAGCTCCTACAATGAGCAGTTCTTC.

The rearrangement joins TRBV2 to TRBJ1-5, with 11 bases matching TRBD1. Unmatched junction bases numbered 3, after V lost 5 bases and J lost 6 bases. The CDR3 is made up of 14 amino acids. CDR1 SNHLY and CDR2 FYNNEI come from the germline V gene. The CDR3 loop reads CASSRGTGGQPQHF. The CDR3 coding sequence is TGTGCCAGCAGTCGCGGGACAGGGGGTCAGCCCCAGCATTTT.

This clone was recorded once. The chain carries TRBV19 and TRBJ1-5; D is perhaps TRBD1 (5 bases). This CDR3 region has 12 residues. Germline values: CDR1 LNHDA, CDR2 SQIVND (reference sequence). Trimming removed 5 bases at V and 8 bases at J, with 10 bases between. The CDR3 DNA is TGTGCCAGTAGTCGGGGGTTGAAGCCCCAGCATTTT. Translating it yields CASSRGLKPQHF.

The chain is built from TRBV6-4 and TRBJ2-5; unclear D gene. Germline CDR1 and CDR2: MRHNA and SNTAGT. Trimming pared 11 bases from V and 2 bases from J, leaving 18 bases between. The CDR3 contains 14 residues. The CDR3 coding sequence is TGTGCCCCCCGAAGATCGGCCCAACAAGAGACCCAGTACTTC. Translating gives CAPRRSAQQETQYF.

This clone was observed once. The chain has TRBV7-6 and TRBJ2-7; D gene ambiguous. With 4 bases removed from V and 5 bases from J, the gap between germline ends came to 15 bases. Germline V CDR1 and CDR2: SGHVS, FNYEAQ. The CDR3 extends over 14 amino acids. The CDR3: CASSSGPDLDEQYF. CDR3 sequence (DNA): TGTGCCAGCAGCTCCGGGCCAGACTTGGACGAGCAGTACTTC.

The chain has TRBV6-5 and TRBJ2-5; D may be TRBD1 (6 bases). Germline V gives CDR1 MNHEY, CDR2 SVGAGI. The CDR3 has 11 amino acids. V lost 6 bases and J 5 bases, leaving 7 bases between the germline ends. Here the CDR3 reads CASSQGETQYF. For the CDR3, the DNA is TGTGCCAGCAGCCAGGGGGAGACCCAGTACTTC.

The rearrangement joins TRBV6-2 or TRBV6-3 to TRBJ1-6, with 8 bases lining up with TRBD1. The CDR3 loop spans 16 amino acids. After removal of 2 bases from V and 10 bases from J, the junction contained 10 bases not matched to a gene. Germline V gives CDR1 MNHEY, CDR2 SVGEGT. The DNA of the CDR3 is TGTGCCAGCAGTTACCCCAGACAGGGGAAGGACTCACCCCTCCACTTT. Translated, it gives CASSYPRQGKDSPLHF.

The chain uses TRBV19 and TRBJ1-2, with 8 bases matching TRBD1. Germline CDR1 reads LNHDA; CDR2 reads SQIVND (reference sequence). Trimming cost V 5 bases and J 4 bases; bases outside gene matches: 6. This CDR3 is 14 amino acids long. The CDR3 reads CASSPGQGGYGYTF. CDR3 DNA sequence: TGTGCCAGTAGTCCCGGACAGGGCGGCTATGGCTACACCTTC.

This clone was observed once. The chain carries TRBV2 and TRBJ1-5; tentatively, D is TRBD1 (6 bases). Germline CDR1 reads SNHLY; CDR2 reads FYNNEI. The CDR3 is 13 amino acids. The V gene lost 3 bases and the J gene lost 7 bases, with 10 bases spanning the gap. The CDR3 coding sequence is TGTGCCAGCAGTGAGGGGGCAGGACAGCCCCAGCATTTT. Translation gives CASSEGAGQPQHF.

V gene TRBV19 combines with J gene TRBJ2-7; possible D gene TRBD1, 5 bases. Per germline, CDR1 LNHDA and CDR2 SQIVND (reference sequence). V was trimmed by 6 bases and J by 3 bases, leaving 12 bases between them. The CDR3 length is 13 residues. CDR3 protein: CASSWTDNYEQYF. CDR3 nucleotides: TGTGCCAGTAGCTGGACGGACAACTACGAGCAGTACTTC.

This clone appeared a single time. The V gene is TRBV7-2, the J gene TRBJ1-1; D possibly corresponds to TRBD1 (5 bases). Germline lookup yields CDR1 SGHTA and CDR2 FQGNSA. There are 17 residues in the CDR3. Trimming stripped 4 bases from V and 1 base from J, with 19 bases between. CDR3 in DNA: TGTGCCAGCAGCTCAGTTAGTGCAAGGAGGGGGAACACTGAAGCTTTCTTT. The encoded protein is CASSSVSARRGNTEAFF.

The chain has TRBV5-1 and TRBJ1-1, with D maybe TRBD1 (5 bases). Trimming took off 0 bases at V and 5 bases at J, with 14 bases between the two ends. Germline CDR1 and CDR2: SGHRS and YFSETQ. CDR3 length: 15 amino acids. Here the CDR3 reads CASSLAGGTGTEAFF. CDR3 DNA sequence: TGCGCCAGCAGCTTGGCCGGGGGGACGGGAACTGAAGCTTTCTTT.

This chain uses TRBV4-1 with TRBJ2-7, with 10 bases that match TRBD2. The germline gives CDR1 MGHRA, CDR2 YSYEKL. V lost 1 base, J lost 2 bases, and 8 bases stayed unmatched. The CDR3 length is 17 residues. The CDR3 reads CASSQVTSGVYTYEQYF. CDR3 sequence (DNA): TGCGCCAGCAGCCAAGTAACTAGCGGGGTTTATACCTACGAGCAGTACTTC.

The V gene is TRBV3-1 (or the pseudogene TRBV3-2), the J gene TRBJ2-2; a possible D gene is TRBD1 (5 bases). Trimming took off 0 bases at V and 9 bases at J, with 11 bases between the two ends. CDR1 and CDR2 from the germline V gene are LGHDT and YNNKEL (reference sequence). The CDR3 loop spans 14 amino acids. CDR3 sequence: CASSQEQVAWELFF. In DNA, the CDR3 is TGTGCCAGCAGCCAAGAACAGGTGGCCTGGGAGCTGTTTTTT.

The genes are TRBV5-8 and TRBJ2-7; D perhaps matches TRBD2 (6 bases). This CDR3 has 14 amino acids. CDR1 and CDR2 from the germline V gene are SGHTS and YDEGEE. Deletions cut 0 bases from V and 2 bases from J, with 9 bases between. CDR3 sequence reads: CASSLVGGTYEQYF. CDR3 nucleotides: TGTGCCAGCAGCTTGGTGGGAGGCACCTACGAGCAGTACTTC. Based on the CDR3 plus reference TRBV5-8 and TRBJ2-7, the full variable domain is EAGVTQSPTHLIKTRGQQATLRCSPISGHTSVYWYQQALGLGLQFLLWYDEGEERNRGNFPPRFSGRQFPNYSSELNVNALELEDSALYLCASSLVGGTYEQYFGPGTRLTVT.

As DNA, the CDR3 is TGTGCCAGTAGTATTATACCCGGGACAGGGAACGAGCAGTACTTC. Protein: CASSIIPGTGNEQYF. The V gene is TRBV19, the J gene TRBJ2-7; 9 nucleotides line up with TRBD1. The CDR3 spans 15 residues. V was clipped by 3 bases and J by 5 bases; unmatched bases: 8. Germline loops: CDR1 LNHDA, CDR2 SQIVND (reference sequence).

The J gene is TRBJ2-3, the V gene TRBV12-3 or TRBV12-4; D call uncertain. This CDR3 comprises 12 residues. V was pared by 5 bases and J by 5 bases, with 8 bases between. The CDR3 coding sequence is TGTGCCAGCAGTCCCGATATAGATACGCAGTATTTT. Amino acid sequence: CASSPDIDTQYF.

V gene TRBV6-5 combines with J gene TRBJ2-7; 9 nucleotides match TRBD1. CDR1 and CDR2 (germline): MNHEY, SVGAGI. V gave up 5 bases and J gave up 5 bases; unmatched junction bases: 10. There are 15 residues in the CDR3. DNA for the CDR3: TGTGCCAGCAGTCATACCGGGACAGGGCCCCACGAGCAGTACTTC. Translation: CASSHTGTGPHEQYF.

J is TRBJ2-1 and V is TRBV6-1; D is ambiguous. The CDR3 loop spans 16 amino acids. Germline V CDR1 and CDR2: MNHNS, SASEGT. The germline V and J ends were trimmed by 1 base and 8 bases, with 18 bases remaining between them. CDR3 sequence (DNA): TGTGCCAGCAGTGAAGGAATAGACGGCCCCGAGCATGAGCAGTTCTTC. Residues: CASSEGIDGPEHEQFF.

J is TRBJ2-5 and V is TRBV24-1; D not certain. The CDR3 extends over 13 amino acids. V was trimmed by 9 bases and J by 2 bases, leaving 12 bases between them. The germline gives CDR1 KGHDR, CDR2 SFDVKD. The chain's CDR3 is CATGEENQETQYF. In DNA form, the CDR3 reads TGTGCCACCGGCGAAGAAAATCAAGAGACCCAGTACTTC.

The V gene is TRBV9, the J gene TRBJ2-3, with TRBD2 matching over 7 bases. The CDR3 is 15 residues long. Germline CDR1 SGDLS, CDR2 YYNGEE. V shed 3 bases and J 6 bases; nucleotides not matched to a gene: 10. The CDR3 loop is CASSAEDFSGDTQYF. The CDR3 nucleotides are TGTGCCAGCAGCGCCGAGGACTTTAGCGGGGATACGCAGTATTTT.

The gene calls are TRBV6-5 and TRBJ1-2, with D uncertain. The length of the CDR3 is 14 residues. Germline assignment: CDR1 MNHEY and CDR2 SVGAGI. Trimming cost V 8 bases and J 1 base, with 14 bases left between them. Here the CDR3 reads CASALNGDNYGYTF. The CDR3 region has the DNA TGTGCCAGCGCCCTAAATGGGGATAACTATGGCTACACCTTC.

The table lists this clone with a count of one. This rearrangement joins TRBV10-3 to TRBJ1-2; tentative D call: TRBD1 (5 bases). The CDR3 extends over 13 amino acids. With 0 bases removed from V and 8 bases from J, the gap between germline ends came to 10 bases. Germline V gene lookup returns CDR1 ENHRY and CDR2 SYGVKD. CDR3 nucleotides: TGTGCCATCAGTGAGTCGGGGGTTAGCGGCTACACCTTC. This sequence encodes CAISESGVSGYTF.

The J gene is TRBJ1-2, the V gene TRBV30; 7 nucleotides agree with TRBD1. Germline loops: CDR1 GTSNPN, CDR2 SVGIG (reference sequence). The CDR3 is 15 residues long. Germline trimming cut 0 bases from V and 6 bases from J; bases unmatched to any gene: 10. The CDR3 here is CAWSVLNRGADGYTF. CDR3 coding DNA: TGTGCCTGGAGTGTACTCAACAGGGGCGCCGATGGCTACACCTTC.

CDR3 nucleotide sequence: TGTGCCAGCGCCTGGGGGGCCGGGGAGCTGTTTTTT. Translating it yields CASAWGAGELFF. V gene TRBV28 combines with J gene TRBJ2-2, with a tentative D call TRBD2 (6 bases). The V gene's germline CDR1 is MDHEN and CDR2 SYDVKM. Deletions cut 8 bases from V and 6 bases from J, with 10 bases between. The CDR3 extends over 12 amino acids.

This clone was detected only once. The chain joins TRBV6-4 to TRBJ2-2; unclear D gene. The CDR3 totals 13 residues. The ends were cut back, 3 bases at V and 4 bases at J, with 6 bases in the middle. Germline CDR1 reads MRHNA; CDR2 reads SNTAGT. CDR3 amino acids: CASSDGFTGELFF. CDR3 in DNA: TGTGCCAGCAGTGATGGTTTCACCGGGGAGCTGTTTTTT.

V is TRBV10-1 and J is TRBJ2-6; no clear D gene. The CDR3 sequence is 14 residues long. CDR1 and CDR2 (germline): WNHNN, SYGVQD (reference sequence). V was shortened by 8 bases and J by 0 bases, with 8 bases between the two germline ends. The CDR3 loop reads CASRRPSGANVLTF. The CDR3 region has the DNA TGCGCCAGCCGACGGCCCTCTGGGGCCAACGTCCTGACTTTC.

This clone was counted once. This CDR3 is CASSLLGGDQETQYF. The CDR3 DNA follows: TGTGCCAGCAGTTTATTGGGGGGGGACCAAGAGACCCAGTACTTC. The V and J genes are TRBV28 and TRBJ2-5, with TRBD2 identical over 7 bases. Germline CDR1 reads MDHEN; CDR2 reads SYDVKM. V dropped 1 base and J dropped 0; count of bases not matched to a gene: 2. There are 15 residues in the CDR3.

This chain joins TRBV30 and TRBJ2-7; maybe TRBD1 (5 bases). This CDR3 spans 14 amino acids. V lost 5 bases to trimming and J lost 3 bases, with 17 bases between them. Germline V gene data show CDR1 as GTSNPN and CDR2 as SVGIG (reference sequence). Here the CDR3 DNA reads TGTGCCTGGTCCCGGGTGGGGCCAGGCTACGAGCAGTACTTC. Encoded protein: CAWSRVGPGYEQYF.

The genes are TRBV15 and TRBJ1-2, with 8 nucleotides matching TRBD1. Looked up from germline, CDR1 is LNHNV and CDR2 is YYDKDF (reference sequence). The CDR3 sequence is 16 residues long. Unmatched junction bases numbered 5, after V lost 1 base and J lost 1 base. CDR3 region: CATSRARDRNNYGYTF. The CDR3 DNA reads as TGTGCCACCAGCAGAGCTCGGGACAGGAATAACTATGGCTACACCTTC.